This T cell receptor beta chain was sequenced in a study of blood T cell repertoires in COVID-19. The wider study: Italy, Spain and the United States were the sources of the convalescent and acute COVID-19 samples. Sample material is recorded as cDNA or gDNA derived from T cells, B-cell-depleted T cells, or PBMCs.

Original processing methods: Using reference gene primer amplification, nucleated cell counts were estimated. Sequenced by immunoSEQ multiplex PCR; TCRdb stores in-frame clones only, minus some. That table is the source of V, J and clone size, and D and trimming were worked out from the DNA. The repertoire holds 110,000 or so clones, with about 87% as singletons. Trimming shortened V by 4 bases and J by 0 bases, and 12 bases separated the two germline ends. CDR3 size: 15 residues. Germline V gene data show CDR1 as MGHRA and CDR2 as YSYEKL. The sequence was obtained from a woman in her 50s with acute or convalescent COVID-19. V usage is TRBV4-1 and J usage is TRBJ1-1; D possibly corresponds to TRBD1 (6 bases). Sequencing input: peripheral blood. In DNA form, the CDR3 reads TGCGCCAGCAGCCCCAGTGGACAGATGAACACTGAAGCTTTCTTT. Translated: CASSPSGQMNTEAFF.